This T cell receptor (beta chain) was sequenced for a study of T cells in Graves' hyperthyroidism and ophthalmopathy. As for this clonotype: Its antigen remains unidentified. It may be a read error: a sequence one base away is much more abundant.

The investigators amplified TCR beta CDR3 regions from RNA transcripts. Primed by the HTBI set, a first-round RT-PCR was run on the TCR CDR3. A single record per CDR3 protein comes from TCRdb applying MiXCR to the multiplex PCR reads. This sample yields fewer than 750,000 distinct CDR3 sequences, of which roughly 14% are seen a single time; 4.3% belongs to the top ten. General observations from the study: Most thyroid-expanded clonotypes above 0.001 were also found in blood.

The cohort's ophthalmopathy patients, a group with duration under 3 months, had a Clinical Activity Score of at least 3 and a NOSPECS grade of at least 4. A patient was excluded if there was uncontrolled infection, other autoimmune disease, pregnancy or lactation. Clinical symptoms, serum thyroxine, TRAb, thyroid ultrasound and orbital computed tomography established diagnosis. Sample: blood. This clonotype was obtained from a woman in her 40s with Graves' ophthalmopathy.

CDR3 in DNA: TGTGCCAGCAGCTTGGAGGCAGGGGGATTTTACGAGCAGTACTTC. Translated, it gives CASSLEAGGFYEQYF. The chain has TRBV5-5 and TRBJ2-7; TRBD1 matches at 7 bases. The length of the CDR3 is 15 residues. CDR1 SGHKS and CDR2 YYEKEE come from the germline V gene (reference sequence). V gave up 0 bases and J gave up 4 bases; unmatched junction bases: 7. The whole variable domain, filled in from reference TRBV5-5 and TRBJ2-7, reads DAGVTQSPTHLIKTRGQQVTLRCSPISGHKSVSWYQQVLGQGPQFIFQYYEKEERGRGNFPDRFSARQFPNYSSELNVNALLLGDSALYLCASSLEAGGFYEQYFGPGTRLTVT.